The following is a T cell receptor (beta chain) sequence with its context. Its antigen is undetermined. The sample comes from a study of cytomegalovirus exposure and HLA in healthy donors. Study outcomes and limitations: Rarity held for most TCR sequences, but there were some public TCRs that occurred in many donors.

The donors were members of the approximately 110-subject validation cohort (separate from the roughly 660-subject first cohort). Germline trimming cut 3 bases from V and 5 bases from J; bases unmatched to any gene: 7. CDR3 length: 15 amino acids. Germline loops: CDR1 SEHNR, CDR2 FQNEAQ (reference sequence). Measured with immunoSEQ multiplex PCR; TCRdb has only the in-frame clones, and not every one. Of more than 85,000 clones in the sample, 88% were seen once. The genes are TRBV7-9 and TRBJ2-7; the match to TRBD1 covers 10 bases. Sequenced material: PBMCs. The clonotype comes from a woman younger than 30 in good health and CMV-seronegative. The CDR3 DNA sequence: TGTGCCAGCAGCTTTAGCGGGACAGGGGTCAACGAGCAGTACTTC. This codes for CASSFSGTGVNEQYF.